These 28 T cell receptor beta chains originate from one sample sequenced in a study of monozygotic twins with inflammatory bowel disease. TCRdb reanalyzed the 5' RACE reads and collapses them to one entry per CDR3 protein, without DNA. The listing records roughly 140,000 distinct CDR3 sequences. Specimen: blood. Source of these receptors: a human donor with ulcerative colitis or Crohn's disease, or a healthy co-twin of an affected twin (not recorded which).

V is TRBV5-1 and J is TRBJ2-3; checking the TCRdb D call of TRBD1 is not possible without DNA. Looked up from germline, CDR1 is SGHRS and CDR2 is YFSETQ. The CDR3 length is 15 residues. CDR3 in amino acids: CASSNGQGLTDTQYF.

The genes are TRBV6-1 and TRBJ2-6; TCRdb gives TRBD1 as the D gene, but with no DNA this cannot be confirmed. This CDR3 is built from 18 residues. Germline V gene lookup returns CDR1 MNHNS and CDR2 SASEGT. CDR3: CASSKQGALNSGANVLTF.

This chain links TRBV4-1 with TRBJ1-2; TCRdb selects TRBD1, and the lack of DNA leaves this call unchecked. The germline gives CDR1 MGHRA, CDR2 YSYEKL. The CDR3 length is 16 residues. The CDR3: CASSQTPTGSDYGYTF.

This chain connects TRBV5-1 to TRBJ2-3; without DNA, the TCRdb call of TRBD1 cannot be checked. This CDR3 is built from 13 residues. The germline V gene encodes CDR1 SGHRS and CDR2 YFSETQ. CDR3 sequence reads: CASAVGGPDTQYF.

The chain uses TRBV7-9 and TRBJ1-1; the D call of TRBD1 rests on TCRdb alone, since no DNA is present to check it. CDR1 is SEHNR and CDR2 is FQNEAQ in the germline V gene (reference sequence). The CDR3 consists of 14 residues. The CDR3 protein is CANADGGLNTEAFF.

This CDR3 is CASSLGAIETQYF. V is TRBV5-5 and J is TRBJ2-5. This CDR3 contains 13 residues. The germline V gene encodes CDR1 SGHKS and CDR2 YYEKEE (reference sequence).

CDR3 protein: CSARVGGSNEQFF. The chain combines TRBV20-1 with TRBJ2-1; the TRBD1 assignment by TCRdb is unverifiable without DNA. The germline V gene has CDR1 DFQATT and CDR2 SNEGSKA (reference sequence). This CDR3 region has 13 residues.

The chain links TRBV11-3 to TRBJ2-2; TCRdb's D call of TRBD1 is untestable without DNA. This CDR3 has 15 amino acids. The V gene's germline CDR1 is SGHNT and CDR2 YENEEA. CDR3 protein: CASSPTTGNTGELFF.

This chain joins TRBV20-1 and TRBJ1-1. Germline-derived CDR1 and CDR2 are DFQATT and SNEGSKA (reference sequence). The CDR3 runs to 13 residues. The CDR3 is CSASWGWNTEAFF.

The chain carries TRBV6-5 and TRBJ1-6. This CDR3 is built from 12 residues. CDR1 is MNHEY and CDR2 is SVGAGI in the germline V gene. The chain's CDR3 is CASRLQGAPLHF.

The chain employs TRBV18 and TRBJ1-2; TCRdb outputs TRBD1, but without DNA this stays unchecked. Per the germline V gene, CDR1 is KGHSH and CDR2 is LQKENI. The CDR3 totals 17 residues. Here the CDR3 reads CASSLLLQQGSENGYTF.

V is TRBV9 and J is TRBJ2-1; TCRdb names TRBD2, which stays unverified in the absence of DNA. CDR1 and CDR2 from the germline V gene are SGDLS and YYNGEE. The CDR3 totals 17 residues. CDR3 amino acids: CASMRLSGTKVSDEQFF. The full variable domain, rest sourced from reference TRBV9 and TRBJ2-1, is DSGVTQTPKHLITATGQRVTLRCSPRSGDLSVYWYQQSLDQGLQFLIQYYNGEERAKGNILERFSAQQFPDLHSELNLSSLELGDSALYFCASMRLSGTKVSDEQFFGPGTRLTVL.

V and J are TRBV20-1 and TRBJ2-3; without DNA, the TCRdb call of TRBD1 cannot be checked. Germline V CDR1 and CDR2: DFQATT, SNEGSKA (reference sequence). The CDR3 runs 12 residues. CDR3 sequence reads: CSARVPSDTQYF.

The chain joins TRBV5-4 to TRBJ2-3. Germline assignment: CDR1 SGHNT and CDR2 YYREEE (reference sequence). The CDR3 totals 15 residues. The CDR3 spells CASRKSLASTDTQYF.

This chain joins TRBV28 and TRBJ1-1. The CDR3 runs to 13 residues. Per the germline V gene, CDR1 is MDHEN and CDR2 is SYDVKM. The chain's CDR3 is CASRILRNTEAFF.

V and J are TRBV5-1 and TRBJ2-3; TCRdb reports TRBD1, a call that lacks DNA to check it against. This CDR3 region has 16 residues. CDR1 SGHRS and CDR2 YFSETQ come from the germline V gene. CDR3 sequence: CASSSQGTGITDTQYF.

The rearrangement links TRBV29-1 to TRBJ2-5; the D gene TCRdb calls, TRBD1, cannot be checked with no DNA. Germline CDR1 SQVTM, CDR2 ANQGSEA. This CDR3 has 13 amino acids. The CDR3 region is CSVDRQGTKTQYF.

This chain joins TRBV5-1 and TRBJ2-7; TCRdb reports TRBD1, a call that lacks DNA to check it against. CDR1 and CDR2 (germline): SGHRS, YFSETQ. This CDR3 region has 15 residues. The CDR3 spells CASSWLEQGAYEQYF.

The V and J genes are TRBV4-2 and TRBJ1-3; the D call of TRBD1 rests on TCRdb alone, since no DNA is present to check it. Germline V gives CDR1 LGHNA, CDR2 YNFKEQ. CDR3 length: 15 residues. The chain's CDR3 is CASSQEGQGENTIYF.

The V call is TRBV29-1, the J call TRBJ1-6. Germline V gene lookup returns CDR1 SQVTM and CDR2 ANQGSEA. The CDR3 length is 13 residues. The CDR3 loop is CSVAETKGSPLHF.

The CDR3 loop reads CATSDGVQQYF. This chain uses TRBV24-1 with TRBJ2-7. Germline CDR1 KGHDR, CDR2 SFDVKD. The CDR3 extends over 11 amino acids.

This chain connects TRBV5-1 to TRBJ2-5; with no DNA, the TCRdb D assignment of TRBD1 cannot be verified. The CDR3 sequence is 16 residues long. Germline V lookup: CDR1 SGHRS, CDR2 YFSETQ. CDR3 protein: CASSYGQATGEETQYF.

The rearrangement links TRBV7-9 to TRBJ2-3; TCRdb's D call, TRBD2, is unchecked because there is no DNA. Germline-derived CDR1 and CDR2 are SEHNR and FQNEAQ (reference sequence). The CDR3 spans 15 residues. CDR3 sequence reads: CASSNLRAARDTQYF.

The gene calls are TRBV11-2 and TRBJ2-1; TCRdb designates TRBD2, a call that cannot be tested without DNA. Germline V lookup: CDR1 SGHAT, CDR2 FQNNGV. This CDR3 has 15 amino acids. The CDR3 spells CASSPASGLYNEQFF.

The chain has TRBV12-3 or TRBV12-4 and TRBJ1-5. This CDR3 contains 13 residues. The CDR3 spells CASKATGNQPQHF.

V and J are TRBV7-2 and TRBJ1-5; TCRdb's assignment of TRBD1 cannot be checked, as there is no DNA. The V gene's germline CDR1 is SGHTA and CDR2 FQGNSA. This CDR3 is 16 amino acids long. The CDR3 loop is CASSLGWAGGNQPQHF.

The chain's CDR3 is CASTRGAASRNQPQHF. This chain uses TRBV6-2 or TRBV6-3 with TRBJ1-5; TCRdb names TRBD1, which stays unverified in the absence of DNA. This CDR3 contains 16 residues. CDR1 MNHEY and CDR2 SVGEGT come from the germline V gene.

The V call is TRBV19, the J call TRBJ2-7; TCRdb gives TRBD1 as the D gene, but with no DNA this cannot be confirmed. The CDR3 has 14 amino acids. The germline V gene encodes CDR1 LNHDA and CDR2 SQIVND (reference sequence). CDR3 residues: CASSIEGRGGEQYF. Full variable domain (missing parts from reference TRBV19 and TRBJ2-7): DGGITQSPKYLFRKEGQNVTLSCEQNLNHDAMYWYRQDPGQGLRLIYYSQIVNDFQKGDIAEGYSVSREKKESFPLTVTSAQKNPTAFYLCASSIEGRGGEQYFGPGTRLTVT.